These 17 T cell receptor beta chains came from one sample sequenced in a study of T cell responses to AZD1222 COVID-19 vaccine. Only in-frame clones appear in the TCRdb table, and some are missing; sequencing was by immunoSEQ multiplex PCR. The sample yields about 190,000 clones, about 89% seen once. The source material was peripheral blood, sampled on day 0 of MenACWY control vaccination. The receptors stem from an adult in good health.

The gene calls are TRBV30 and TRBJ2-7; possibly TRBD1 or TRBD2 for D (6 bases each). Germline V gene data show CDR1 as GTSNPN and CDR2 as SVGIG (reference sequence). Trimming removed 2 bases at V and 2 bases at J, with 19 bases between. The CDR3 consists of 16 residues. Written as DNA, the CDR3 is TGTGCCTGGAGTATCTACCGGGGGCCACGGACCTACGAGCAGTACTTC. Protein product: CAWSIYRGPRTYEQYF. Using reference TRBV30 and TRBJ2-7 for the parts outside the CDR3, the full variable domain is SQTIHQWPATLVQPVGSPLSLECTVEGTSNPNLYWYRQAAGRGLQLLFYSVGIGQISSEVPQNLSASRPQDRQFILSSKKLLLSDSGFYLCAWSIYRGPRTYEQYFGPGTRLTVT.

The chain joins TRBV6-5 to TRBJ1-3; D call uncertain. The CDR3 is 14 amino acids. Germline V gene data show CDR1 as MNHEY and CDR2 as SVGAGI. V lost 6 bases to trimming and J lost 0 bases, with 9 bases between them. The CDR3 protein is CASSLVSSGNTIYF. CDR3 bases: TGTGCCAGCAGCCTAGTGAGCTCTGGAAACACCATATATTTT.

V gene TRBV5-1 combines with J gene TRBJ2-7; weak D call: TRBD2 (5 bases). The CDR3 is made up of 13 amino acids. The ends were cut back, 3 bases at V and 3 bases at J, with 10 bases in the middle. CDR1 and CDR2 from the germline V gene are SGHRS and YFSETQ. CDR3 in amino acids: CASSSDSHYEQYF. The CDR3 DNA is TGCGCCAGCAGCTCGGACTCCCACTACGAGCAGTACTTC.

CDR3 region: CASSLGRHQEYGYTF. DNA of the CDR3: TGTGCCAGCAGCTTAGGAAGACACCAGGAGTATGGCTACACCTTC. The rearrangement links TRBV7-2 to TRBJ1-2; D is ambiguous. The germline V and J ends were trimmed by 1 base and 5 bases, with 14 bases remaining between them. CDR3 length: 15 amino acids. CDR1 is SGHTA and CDR2 is FQGNSA in the germline V gene.

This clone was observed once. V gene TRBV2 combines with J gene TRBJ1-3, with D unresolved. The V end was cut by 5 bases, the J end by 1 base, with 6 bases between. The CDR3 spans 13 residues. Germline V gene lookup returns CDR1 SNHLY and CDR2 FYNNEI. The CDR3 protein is CASSLESGNTIYF. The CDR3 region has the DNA TGTGCCAGCAGTCTAGAGTCTGGAAACACCATATATTTT.

The CDR3 sequence: CASSLFSGGGYIQYF. For the CDR3, the DNA is TGTGCCAGCAGTTTATTCTCAGGGGGCGGTTACATTCAGTACTTC. The rearrangement joins TRBV27 to TRBJ2-4, with TRBD1 matching over 8 bases. This CDR3 spans 15 amino acids. V lost 1 base to trimming and J lost 8 bases; unmatched junction nucleotides: 7. Germline V lookup: CDR1 MNHEY, CDR2 SMNVEV (reference sequence).

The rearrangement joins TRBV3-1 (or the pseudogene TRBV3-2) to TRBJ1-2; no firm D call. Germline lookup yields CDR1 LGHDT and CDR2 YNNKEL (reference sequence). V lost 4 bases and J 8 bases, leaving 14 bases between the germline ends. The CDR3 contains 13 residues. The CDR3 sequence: CASSPREAHGYTF. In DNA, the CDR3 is TGTGCCAGCAGCCCGCGGGAGGCGCACGGCTACACCTTC.

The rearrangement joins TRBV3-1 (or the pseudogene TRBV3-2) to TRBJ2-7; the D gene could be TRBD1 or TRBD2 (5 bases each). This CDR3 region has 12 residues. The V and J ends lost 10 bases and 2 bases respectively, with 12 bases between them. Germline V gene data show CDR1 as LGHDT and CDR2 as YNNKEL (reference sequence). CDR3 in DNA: TGTGCCACCGGGACGGATCCCTACGAGCAGTACTTC. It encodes CATGTDPYEQYF.

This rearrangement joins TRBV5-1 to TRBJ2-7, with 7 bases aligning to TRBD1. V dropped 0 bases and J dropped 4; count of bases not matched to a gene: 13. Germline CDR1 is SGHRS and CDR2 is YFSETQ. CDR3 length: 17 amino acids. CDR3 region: CASSLGQGQAQGYEQYF. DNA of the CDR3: TGCGCCAGCAGCTTGGGTCAAGGACAGGCCCAAGGGTACGAGCAGTACTTC. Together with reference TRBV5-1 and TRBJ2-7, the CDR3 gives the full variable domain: KAGVTQTPRYLIKTRGQQVTLSCSPISGHRSVSWYQQTPGQGLQFLFEYFSETQRNKGNFPGRFSGRQFSNSRSEMNVSTLELGDSALYLCASSLGQGQAQGYEQYFGPGTRLTVT.

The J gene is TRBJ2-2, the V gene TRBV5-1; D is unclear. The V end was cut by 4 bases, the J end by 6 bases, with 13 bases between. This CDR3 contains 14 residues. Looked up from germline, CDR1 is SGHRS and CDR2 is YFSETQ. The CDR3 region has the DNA TGCGCCAGCAGCCCCGACGTCTCCCCCGGGGAGCTGTTTTTT. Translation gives CASSPDVSPGELFF.

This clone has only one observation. The CDR3 region has the DNA TGTGCCAGCAGCCAGGGGACTAGCGGGAGTTTAGAGACCCAGTACTTC. Amino acid sequence: CASSQGTSGSLETQYF. The chain has TRBV5-8 and TRBJ2-5, with 14 positions matching TRBD2. This CDR3 comprises 16 residues. Germline CDR1 SGHTS, CDR2 YDEGEE. V dropped 4 bases and J dropped 4; count of bases not matched to a gene: 6.

The CDR3 here is CASSVGPSGGTDTQYF. The CDR3 DNA is TGTGCCAGCAGCGTAGGTCCTAGCGGGGGCACAGATACGCAGTATTTT. The genes are TRBV9 and TRBJ2-3, with TRBD2 matching 9 bases. Germline CDR1 is SGDLS and CDR2 is YYNGEE. The CDR3 consists of 16 residues. J lost 1 base, V lost 0 bases, and 3 bases had no gene match. The full variable domain, rest sourced from reference TRBV9 and TRBJ2-3, is DSGVTQTPKHLITATGQRVTLRCSPRSGDLSVYWYQQSLDQGLQFLIQYYNGEERAKGNILERFSAQQFPDLHSELNLSSLELGDSALYFCASSVGPSGGTDTQYFGPGTRLTVL.

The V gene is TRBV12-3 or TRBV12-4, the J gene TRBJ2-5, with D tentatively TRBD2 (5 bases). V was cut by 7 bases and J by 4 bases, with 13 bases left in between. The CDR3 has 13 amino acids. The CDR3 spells CASTFQGRETQYF. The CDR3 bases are TGTGCCAGCACCTTCCAAGGGAGAGAGACCCAGTACTTC.

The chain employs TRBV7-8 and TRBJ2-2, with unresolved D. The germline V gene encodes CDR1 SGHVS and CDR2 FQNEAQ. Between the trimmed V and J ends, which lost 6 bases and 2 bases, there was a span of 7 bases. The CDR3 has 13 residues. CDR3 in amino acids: CASSSVNTGELFF. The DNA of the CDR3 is TGTGCCAGCAGTTCCGTTAACACCGGGGAGCTGTTTTTT. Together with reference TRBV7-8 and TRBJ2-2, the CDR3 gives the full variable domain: GAGVSQSPRYKVAKRGQDVALRCDPISGHVSLFWYQQALGQGPEFLTYFQNEAQLDKSGLPSDRFFAERPEGSVSTLKIQRTQQEDSAVYLCASSSVNTGELFFGEGSRLTVL.

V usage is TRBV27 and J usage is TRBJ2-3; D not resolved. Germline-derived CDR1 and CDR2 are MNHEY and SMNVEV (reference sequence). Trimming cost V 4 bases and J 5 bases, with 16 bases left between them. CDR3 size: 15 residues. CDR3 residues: CASSYSANALDTQYF. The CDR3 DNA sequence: TGTGCCAGCAGTTACTCCGCCAATGCCTTAGATACGCAGTATTTT.

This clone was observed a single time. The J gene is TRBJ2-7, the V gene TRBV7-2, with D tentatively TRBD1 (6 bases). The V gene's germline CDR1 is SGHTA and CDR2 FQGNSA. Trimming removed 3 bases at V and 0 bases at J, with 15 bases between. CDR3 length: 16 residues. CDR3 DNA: TGTGCCAGCAGCTTGTATCCAACAGGGAGCTCCTACGAGCAGTACTTC. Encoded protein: CASSLYPTGSSYEQYF.

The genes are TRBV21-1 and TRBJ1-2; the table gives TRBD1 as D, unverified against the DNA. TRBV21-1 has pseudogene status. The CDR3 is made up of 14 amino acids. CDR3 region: CASSRRTGRGGYTF. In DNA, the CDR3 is TGTGCCAGCAGCAGAAGGACAGGGCGAGGTGGCTACACCTTC.